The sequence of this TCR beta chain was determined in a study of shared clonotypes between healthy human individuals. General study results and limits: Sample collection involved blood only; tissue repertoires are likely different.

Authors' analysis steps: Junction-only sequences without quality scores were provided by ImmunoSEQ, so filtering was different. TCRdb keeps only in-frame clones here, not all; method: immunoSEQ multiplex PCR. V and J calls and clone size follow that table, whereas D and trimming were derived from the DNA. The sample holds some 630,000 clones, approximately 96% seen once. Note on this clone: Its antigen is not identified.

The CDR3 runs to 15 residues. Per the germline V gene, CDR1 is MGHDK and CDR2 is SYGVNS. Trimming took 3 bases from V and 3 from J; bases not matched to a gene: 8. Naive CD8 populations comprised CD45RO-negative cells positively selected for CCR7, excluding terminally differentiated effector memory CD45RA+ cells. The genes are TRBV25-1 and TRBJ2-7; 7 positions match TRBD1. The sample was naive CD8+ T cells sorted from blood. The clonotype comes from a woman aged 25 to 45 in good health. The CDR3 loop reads CASSDRLQGVYEQYF. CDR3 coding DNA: TGTGCCAGCAGTGATCGTTTGCAGGGGGTCTACGAGCAGTACTTC.